This passage covers 16 T cell receptor beta chains from one sample sequenced in a study of control samples from healthy donors and cancer patients. Generated by immunoSEQ multiplex PCR, the TCRdb table keeps only in-frame clones and is missing some. The sample contains some 250,000 clones, 82% of which appear only once. The specimen was PBMCs. The source is a woman aged 60-75 years with lung cancer.

This rearrangement joins TRBV28 to TRBJ1-1; a weak D match, TRBD1 (5 bases). Trimming left V 5 bases short and J 8 bases short, with 18 bases between. Per the germline V gene, CDR1 is MDHEN and CDR2 is SYDVKM. CDR3 length equals 14 residues. The CDR3 region has the DNA TGTGCCAGCAGTCTTACAGTCGGGCAGGGCGAAGCTTTCTTT. Its translation is CASSLTVGQGEAFF.

The chain uses TRBV30 and TRBJ1-3, with 7 bases aligning to TRBD1. Germline V gene data show CDR1 as GTSNPN and CDR2 as SVGIG (reference sequence). The CDR3 spans 14 residues. Trimming took 5 bases from V and 4 from J; bases not matched to a gene: 8. CDR3 nucleotide sequence: TGTGCCTGGGGATCACAGGGGTCGGGAAACACCATATATTTT. It translates to CAWGSQGSGNTIYF.

CDR3 DNA sequence: TGCAGCGTTGAAGATTGGTGGGTGAGCTCCTACAATGAGCAGTTCTTC. Translating it yields CSVEDWWVSSYNEQFF. V usage is TRBV29-1 and J usage is TRBJ2-1; D is uncertain. The V end lost 0 bases, the J end lost 0 bases, and 12 bases lay between the germline ends. The germline V gene encodes CDR1 SQVTM and CDR2 ANQGSEA. This CDR3 region has 16 residues.

The chain combines TRBV19 with TRBJ2-1; TRBD1 matches at 10 bases. Germline V gives CDR1 LNHDA, CDR2 SQIVND (reference sequence). The V gene end was trimmed by 5 bases and the J gene end by 7 bases; junction bases not matched to a gene: 8. The CDR3 runs to 15 residues. CDR3 in amino acids: CASSSPGQGLNEQFF. The CDR3 nucleotides are TGTGCCAGTAGTTCTCCGGGACAGGGGCTAAATGAGCAGTTCTTC.

The table lists this clone with a few counts. The chain carries TRBV5-1 and TRBJ2-5; TRBD2 matches at 11 bases. CDR3 length: 15 residues. The germline V gene encodes CDR1 SGHRS and CDR2 YFSETQ. V was pared by 6 bases and J by 1 base, with 5 bases of the junction left unmatched. CDR3 amino acids: CASNLAGGPQETQYF. As DNA, the CDR3 is TGCGCCAGCAACTTAGCGGGGGGGCCCCAAGAGACCCAGTACTTC.

A single count supports this clone. The chain recombines TRBV20-1 with TRBJ1-1; weak D call: TRBD1 (6 bases). The CDR3 runs to 11 residues. V lost 4 bases and J 6 bases, leaving 9 bases between the germline ends. From germline, CDR1 is DFQATT and CDR2 SNEGSKA (reference sequence). The CDR3 spells CSAKGVAEAFF. The CDR3, as DNA: TGCAGTGCTAAGGGGGTCGCTGAAGCTTTCTTT.

The rearrangement uses TRBV20-1 and TRBJ1-1, with a possible D match to TRBD1 (6 bases). CDR1 is DFQATT, CDR2 SNEGSKA, per germline (reference sequence). The CDR3 totals 16 residues. V shed 6 bases and J shed 1 base, with 21 bases lying between them. The CDR3 region has the DNA TGCAGTGCCAGTGGGCTCGGGGGCTGGCGGAACACTGAAGCTTTCTTT. It codes for CSASGLGGWRNTEAFF.

This clone has a handful of counts. V and J are TRBV28 and TRBJ2-6; D might be TRBD1 or TRBD2, each matching 5 bases. This CDR3 has 17 amino acids. Germline V gene data show CDR1 as MDHEN and CDR2 as SYDVKM. V lost 4 bases and J lost 1, with 14 bases in between. The CDR3 sequence: CASSSLAGLSGANVLTF. The CDR3 DNA follows: TGTGCCAGCAGTTCCCTAGCAGGGCTATCTGGGGCCAACGTCCTGACTTTC.

The chain is built from TRBV15 and TRBJ1-5, with TRBD1 identical over 8 bases. Losses at the gene ends were 2 bases for V and 7 bases for J; bases not matched to a gene: 10. CDR1 LNHNV and CDR2 YYDKDF come from the germline V gene (reference sequence). CDR3 length: 16 residues. The CDR3 reads CATSRQGAGVGQPQHF. CDR3 DNA: TGTGCCACCAGCAGACAGGGGGCAGGGGTGGGACAGCCCCAGCATTTT.

This clone was observed at least ten times. The V gene is TRBV6-6, the J gene TRBJ1-2; the D gene is possibly TRBD1 (5 bases). CDR1 and CDR2 (germline): MNHNY, SVGAGI (reference sequence). Deletions cut 5 bases from V and 2 bases from J, with 9 bases between. The CDR3 covers 13 residues. The CDR3: CASSPGLNYGYTF. The CDR3, as DNA: TGTGCCAGCAGTCCAGGGCTCAACTATGGCTACACCTTC.

The chain carries TRBV7-9 and TRBJ2-6; TRBD1 aligns across 8 bases. The CDR3 consists of 15 residues. V shed 11 bases and J 0 bases; nucleotides not matched to a gene: 6. In germline, CDR1 is SEHNR, CDR2 FQNEAQ (reference sequence). Here the CDR3 DNA reads TGTGCCGGGGACAGGCGTGACTCTGGGGCCAACGTCCTGACTTTC. This translates into CAGDRRDSGANVLTF.

This clone occurred many times. The chain has TRBV19 and TRBJ1-5, with a weak D call TRBD1 (5 bases). Germline V lookup: CDR1 LNHDA, CDR2 SQIVND (reference sequence). V shed 3 bases and J shed 5 bases, with 14 bases lying between them. This CDR3 is built from 15 residues. The CDR3 region is CASSMLRGDHQPQHF. The CDR3 nucleotides read TGTGCCAGTAGTATGCTTCGGGGGGACCATCAGCCCCAGCATTTT.

The chain links TRBV7-2 to TRBJ1-4; the match to TRBD1 covers 7 bases. V gave up 5 bases and J gave up 5 bases; unmatched junction bases: 8. The CDR3 spans 15 residues. Germline CDR1 SGHTA, CDR2 FQGNSA. For the CDR3, the DNA is TGTGCCAGCAGCCCCCAGGGGGGGGGAAATGAAAAACTGTTTTTT. The encoded protein is CASSPQGGGNEKLFF.

This clone has more than one count but fewer than ten. This chain uses TRBV18 with TRBJ2-5, with D possibly being TRBD2 (6 bases). The CDR3 has 15 amino acids. V lost 4 bases to trimming and J lost 2 bases, with 14 bases between them. Germline-derived CDR1 and CDR2 are KGHSH and LQKENI. CDR3 bases: TGTGCCAGCTCACGGTCCTTACGGGGGCAAGAGACCCAGTACTTC. Encoded protein: CASSRSLRGQETQYF.

The chain uses TRBV28 and TRBJ2-5; TRBD2 matches at 7 bases. The ends lost 7 bases at V and 7 bases at J; junction bases unmatched: 6. This CDR3 is 12 amino acids long. Germline V CDR1 and CDR2: MDHEN, SYDVKM. CDR3 region: CASTGTTGTQYF. In nucleotides, the CDR3 is TGTGCCAGCACCGGGACTACGGGGACCCAGTACTTC. Full variable domain (rest looked up from reference TRBV28 and TRBJ2-5): DVKVTQSSRYLVKRTGEKVFLECVQDMDHENMFWYRQDPGLGLRLIYFSYDVKMKEKGDIPEGYSVSREKKERFSLILESASTNQTSMYLCASTGTTGTQYFGPGTRLLVL.

This clone occurred a few times. This chain uses TRBV19 with TRBJ1-5; D call uncertain. Germline V lookup: CDR1 LNHDA, CDR2 SQIVND (reference sequence). This CDR3 contains 15 residues. Trimming took off 4 bases at V and 0 bases at J, with 10 bases between the two ends. CDR3 DNA sequence: TGTGCCAGTAGTACGTCAGCGTATAGCAATCAGCCCCAGCATTTT. It encodes CASSTSAYSNQPQHF.